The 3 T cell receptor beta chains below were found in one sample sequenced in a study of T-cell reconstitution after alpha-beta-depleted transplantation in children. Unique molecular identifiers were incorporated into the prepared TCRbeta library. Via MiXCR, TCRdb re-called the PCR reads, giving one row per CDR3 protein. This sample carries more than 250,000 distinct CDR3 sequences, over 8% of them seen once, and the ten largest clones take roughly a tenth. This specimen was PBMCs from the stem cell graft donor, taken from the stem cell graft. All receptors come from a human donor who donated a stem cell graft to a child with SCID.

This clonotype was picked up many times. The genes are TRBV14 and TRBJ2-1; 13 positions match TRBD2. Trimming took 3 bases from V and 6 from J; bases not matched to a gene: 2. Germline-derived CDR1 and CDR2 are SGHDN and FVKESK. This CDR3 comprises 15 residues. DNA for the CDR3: TGTGCCAGCAGCCAGGGACTAGCGGGGACCAATGAGCAGTTCTTC. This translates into CASSQGLAGTNEQFF.

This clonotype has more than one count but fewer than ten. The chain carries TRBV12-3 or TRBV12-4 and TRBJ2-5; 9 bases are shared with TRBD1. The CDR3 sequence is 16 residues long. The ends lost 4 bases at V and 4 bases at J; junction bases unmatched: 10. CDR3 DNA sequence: TGTGCCAGCAGTTCCCACGGGACAGGGAGAGGAGAGACCCAGTACTTC. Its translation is CASSSHGTGRGETQYF.

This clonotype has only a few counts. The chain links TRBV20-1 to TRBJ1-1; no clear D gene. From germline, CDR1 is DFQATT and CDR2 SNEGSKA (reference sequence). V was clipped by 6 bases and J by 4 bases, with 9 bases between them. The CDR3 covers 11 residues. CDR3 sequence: CSAPSGTEAFF. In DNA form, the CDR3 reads TGCAGTGCCCCCTCGGGCACTGAAGCTTTCTTT.